The clone carrying this T cell receptor beta chain was seen a handful of times. Its specificity is not known. This record belongs to a study of T-cell memory formation after mild COVID-19. V lost 7 bases to trimming and J lost 8 bases, with 18 bases between them. CDR3 length: 15 residues. Regarding the study as a whole: Researchers found some responding clones in pre-infection memory, a sign that cross-reactive memory joined.

TCRdb ran MiXCR on the 5' RACE reads and lists one entry per CDR3 protein. The profile shows roughly 560,000 distinct CDR3 sequences, just over 20% of them singletons. The sample was PBMCs or a T cell subset sorted from them (not recorded which). The sequence was collected from an adult woman who had mild COVID-19 (a few samples of this study predate the infection). Cell type and time point are not known. The rearrangement uses TRBV12-3 or TRBV12-4 and TRBJ1-6; maybe TRBD1 (5 bases). CDR3 in DNA: TGTGCCAGCACCACCGGGACCCTTGGGGATTCACCCCTCCACTTT. Protein: CASTTGTLGDSPLHF.